The 30 T cell receptor beta chains below all came from one sample that was sequenced in a study of post-analysis software for immune sequencing data. Study-level results: TRBV segments more frequent in patients than in controls numbered roughly 5 and included TRBV5-6, TRBV5-1 and TRBV20-1.

The TCR beta cDNA libraries carried unique molecular identifiers. TCRdb redid the calling of the PCR reads with MiXCR, one entry per CDR3 protein. This sample has about 820,000 distinct CDR3 sequences, with about 50% found just once. These TCRs are of unknown antigen specificity. Sequences were obtained from blood. These receptor sequences come from a girl aged 10 to 17 with multiple sclerosis.

V usage is TRBV6-2 or TRBV6-3 and J usage is TRBJ1-5; D not certain. CDR1 MNHEY and CDR2 SVGEGT come from the germline V gene. Trimming took off 2 bases at V and 6 bases at J, with 8 bases between the two ends. CDR3 length equals 13 residues. The chain's CDR3 is CASSYELGQPQHF. In DNA, the CDR3 is TGTGCCAGCAGTTACGAATTGGGTCAGCCCCAGCATTTT.

This clonotype has only a few counts. The CDR3 region has the DNA TGCGCCAGCAGCCCTTCGGACAGGGGCTACGAGCAGTACTTC. It codes for CASSPSDRGYEQYF. The chain is built from TRBV4-1 and TRBJ2-5; TRBD1 agrees at 9 bases. The J call could be wrong; TRBJ2-7 is a better fit for the DNA end. The CDR3 is made up of 14 amino acids. Germline lookup yields CDR1 MGHRA and CDR2 YSYEKL.

About this clonotype: The germline gene is not matched at one end of the junction; a read error may be the cause. The chain links TRBV3-1 to TRBJ1-2; TRBD1 matches at 9 bases. The CDR3 covers 15 residues. CDR1 and CDR2 (germline): LGHDT, YNNKEL (reference sequence). The CDR3 spells CASSQPQGALYGYTF. The CDR3 DNA is TGTGCTAGCAGCCAACCACAGGGGGCCCTCTATGGCTACACCTTC.

This rearrangement joins TRBV25-1 to TRBJ2-7; the D call may be TRBD1 or TRBD2 (5 bases each). The CDR3 is 13 amino acids. Deletions cut 3 bases from V and 4 bases from J, with 10 bases between. Germline V gene sequence: CDR1 MGHDK, CDR2 SYGVNS. CDR3 loop: CASSEGPTYEQYF. The CDR3 region has the DNA TGTGCCAGCAGTGAGGGACCCACTTACGAGCAGTACTTC.

This chain joins TRBV7-3 and TRBJ2-3; TRBD2 might be the D (5 bases). Trimming removed 0 bases from V and 1 base from J, with 14 bases in between. The CDR3 is 17 residues long. Germline CDR1 SGHTA, CDR2 FQGTGA. The CDR3 sequence: CASSLTAALAGTDTQYF. Here the CDR3 DNA reads TGTGCCAGCAGCTTAACTGCTGCGCTAGCAGGCACAGATACGCAGTATTTT.

The chain uses TRBV12-3 or TRBV12-4 and TRBJ1-2; D perhaps matches TRBD1 (5 bases). CDR3 length equals 16 residues. V was pared by 6 bases and J by 8 bases, with 25 bases between. CDR3 in amino acids: CASSPGPELSLRGYTF. CDR3 in DNA: TGTGCCAGCAGCCCGGGACCTGAATTATCGCTCAGGGGCTACACCTTC.

V gene TRBV6-5 combines with J gene TRBJ1-6; 11 nucleotides line up with TRBD1. V dropped 5 bases and J dropped 7; count of bases not matched to a gene: 1. Germline V CDR1 and CDR2: MNHEY, SVGAGI. The CDR3 loop spans 14 amino acids. The CDR3, as DNA: TGTGCCAGCAGTCGGGACAGGGGGAATTCACCCCTCCACTTT. Its translation is CASSRDRGNSPLHF.

V usage is TRBV20-1 and J usage is TRBJ2-7; 12 bases are a match to TRBD2. Germline V gives CDR1 DFQATT, CDR2 SNEGSKA (reference sequence). The CDR3 spans 14 residues. The V and J ends lost 5 bases and 3 bases, in that order; junction bases with no gene match: 5. This chain's CDR3 is CSAAPGLAGYEQYF. The CDR3 nucleotides read TGCAGTGCTGCTCCGGGACTAGCGGGCTACGAGCAGTACTTC.

V gene TRBV7-8 combines with J gene TRBJ1-1; tentatively, D is TRBD1 (6 bases). CDR1 is SGHVS and CDR2 is FQNEAQ in the germline V gene. The CDR3 is 14 residues long. V lost 5 bases to trimming and J lost 0 bases, with 10 bases between them. CDR3 sequence reads: CASSERDMNTEAFF. CDR3 in DNA: TGTGCCAGCAGCGAGAGGGACATGAACACTGAAGCTTTCTTT.

This sequence joins TRBV29-1 and TRBJ2-1; 7 bases agree with TRBD1. Germline V gene data show CDR1 as SQVTM and CDR2 as ANQGSEA. The trim removed 5 bases at V and 5 bases at J, leaving 12 bases unmatched. The CDR3 is 15 residues long. This chain's CDR3 is CSVKPGTVPHNEQFF. The CDR3 DNA follows: TGCAGCGTTAAACCCGGGACAGTCCCACACAATGAGCAGTTCTTC.

This clonotype was observed a handful of times. The chain links TRBV6-5 to TRBJ2-7, with 9 positions matching TRBD1. There are 15 residues in the CDR3. Germline-derived CDR1 and CDR2 are MNHEY and SVGAGI. The V gene end was trimmed by 7 bases and the J gene end by 1 base; junction bases not matched to a gene: 8. CDR3 coding DNA: TGTGCCAGCAAATTATGGGACAGGGAATCCTACGAGCAGTACTTC. Protein product: CASKLWDRESYEQYF.

This rearrangement joins TRBV6-1 to TRBJ2-7; a weak D match, TRBD1 (6 bases). The length of the CDR3 is 15 residues. Germline CDR1 MNHNS, CDR2 SASEGT. The V and J ends lost 3 bases and 2 bases respectively, with 14 bases between them. The CDR3 loop is CASSESPGDTYEQYF. The DNA of the CDR3 is TGTGCCAGCAGTGAGAGCCCCGGGGACACCTACGAGCAGTACTTC.

This clonotype showed up just a few times. The V gene is TRBV7-9, the J gene TRBJ1-5; a weak D match, TRBD1 (5 bases). The CDR3 runs 12 residues. The germline V and J ends were trimmed by 3 bases and 13 bases, with 13 bases remaining between them. CDR1 and CDR2 from the germline V gene are SEHNR and FQNEAQ (reference sequence). The CDR3 loop reads CASSFGTRAQHF. The CDR3 nucleotides read TGTGCCAGCAGCTTTGGGACCCGGGCTCAGCATTTT.

The chain employs TRBV7-2 and TRBJ2-5; D remains ambiguous. The V and J ends lost 1 base and 6 bases respectively, with 12 bases between them. CDR1 is SGHTA, CDR2 FQGNSA, per germline. The CDR3 is made up of 14 amino acids. The CDR3 DNA follows: TGTGCCAGCAGCTTAGTCTCGTCTTCGCAGACCCAGTACTTC. Translation: CASSLVSSSQTQYF.

The chain is built from TRBV10-3 and TRBJ1-2; D is ambiguous. The CDR3 loop spans 14 amino acids. Germline V gives CDR1 ENHRY, CDR2 SYGVKD. Between the trimmed V and J ends, which lost 0 bases and 7 bases, there was a span of 12 bases. CDR3 coding DNA: TGTGCCATCAGTGAGTCGTCGGCAGCCCGTGGCTACACCTTC. Translating it yields CAISESSAARGYTF.

V usage is TRBV15 and J usage is TRBJ1-1; weak D call: TRBD1 (6 bases). Germline CDR1 LNHNV, CDR2 YYDKDF (reference sequence). Trimming stripped 1 base from V and 8 bases from J, with 11 bases between. The CDR3 covers 13 residues. The CDR3 nucleotides read TGTGCCACCAGCAGAGCGGGGACACCCGAAGCTTTCTTT. Translation gives CATSRAGTPEAFF.

The chain recombines TRBV20-1 with TRBJ2-7; the D call may be TRBD1 or TRBD2 (5 bases each). CDR3 size: 14 residues. Germline V gene sequence: CDR1 DFQATT, CDR2 SNEGSKA (reference sequence). The V end was cut by 3 bases, the J end by 1 base, with 13 bases between. The chain's CDR3 is CSARRDGDSYEQYF. CDR3 coding DNA: TGCAGTGCTAGGAGGGACGGAGATTCCTACGAGCAGTACTTC.

CDR3 sequence: CASSHHRRPGANVLTF. The CDR3 DNA follows: TGTGCCAGCAGCCACCACAGGAGGCCTGGGGCCAACGTCCTGACTTTC. The chain recombines TRBV3-1 with TRBJ2-6; D possibly matches TRBD1 or TRBD2 (5 bases each). The CDR3 is 16 amino acids. Germline V gives CDR1 LGHDT, CDR2 YNNKEL (reference sequence). The germline V and J ends were trimmed by 3 bases and 2 bases, with 11 bases remaining between them. Full variable domain (rest looked up from reference TRBV3-1 and TRBJ2-6): DTAVSQTPKYLVTQMGNDKSIKCEQNLGHDTMYWYKQDSKKFLKIMFSYNNKELIINETVPNRFSPKSPDKAHLNLHINSLELGDSAVYFCASSHHRRPGANVLTFGAGSRLTVL.

This clonotype was observed a handful of times. The junction shows a germline mismatch at one end, possibly a read error. The gene calls are TRBV6-6 and TRBJ2-7; TRBD2 might be the D (6 bases). CDR1 is MNHNY and CDR2 is SVGAGI in the germline V gene (reference sequence). The CDR3 length is 16 residues. In nucleotides, the CDR3 is TGTGTCAGCAGTTACGGAGGAGGGAGTAGATCCTACGAGCAGTACTTC. Translating gives CVSSYGGGSRSYEQYF.

This chain links TRBV12-3 or TRBV12-4 with TRBJ1-5; TRBD1 might be the D (5 bases). The CDR3 length is 17 residues. Trimming pared 5 bases from V and 1 base from J, leaving 18 bases between. The CDR3 here is CASSIPGFPGSNQPQHF. CDR3 DNA: TGTGCCAGCAGTATCCCAGGGTTTCCAGGGAGCAATCAGCCCCAGCATTTT.

The sample holds a few counts of this clonotype. This chain links TRBV10-2 with TRBJ2-1; a possible D gene is TRBD2 (5 bases). The V end was cut by 3 bases, the J end by 12 bases, with 9 bases between. The CDR3 spans 11 residues. Germline CDR1 and CDR2: WSHSY and SAAADI. The CDR3: CASSDLAGQFF. CDR3 nucleotide sequence: TGCGCCAGCAGTGATCTGGCGGGGCAGTTCTTC.

The chain uses TRBV28 and TRBJ2-5; TRBD2 matches at 9 bases. The ends lost 5 bases at V and 5 bases at J; junction bases unmatched: 15. This CDR3 region has 17 residues. Per the germline V gene, CDR1 is MDHEN and CDR2 is SYDVKM. The CDR3 bases are TGTGCCAGCAGTCCAAGGACTAGCGACCAGTTTAGGGAGACCCAGTACTTC. It translates to CASSPRTSDQFRETQYF.

In its sample, this clonotype was seen a few times. The V call is TRBV9, the J call TRBJ2-7; D is unclear. With 0 bases removed from V and 1 base from J, the gap between germline ends came to 8 bases. The CDR3 contains 14 residues. The germline gives CDR1 SGDLS, CDR2 YYNGEE. The CDR3 loop is CASSVAPESYEQYF. CDR3 nucleotide sequence: TGTGCCAGCAGCGTAGCCCCGGAATCCTACGAGCAGTACTTC.

A few counts support this clonotype. This rearrangement joins TRBV5-1 to TRBJ2-5, with D perhaps given as TRBD1 or TRBD2 (5 bases each). Per the germline V gene, CDR1 is SGHRS and CDR2 is YFSETQ. This CDR3 spans 15 amino acids. The V and J ends lost 4 bases and 5 bases respectively, with 18 bases between them. CDR3 nucleotide sequence: TGCGCCAGCAGCCCCGGGACGACCAACGGGGAGACCCAGTACTTC. Its protein product is CASSPGTTNGETQYF.

The chain links TRBV24-1 to TRBJ2-3; D call uncertain. Germline V gene lookup returns CDR1 KGHDR and CDR2 SFDVKD. The V gene lost 0 bases and the J gene lost 6 bases, with 6 bases spanning the gap. The CDR3 is 13 amino acids. The chain's CDR3 is CATSDLEVDTQYF. CDR3 sequence (DNA): TGTGCCACCAGTGATTTGGAGGTCGATACGCAGTATTTT.

Points on this clonotype: Germline is not matched at one junction end, which may reflect a read error. The chain couples TRBV7-2 to TRBJ2-3, with 7 bases fitting TRBD2. This CDR3 has 15 residues. CDR1 and CDR2 (germline): SGHTA, FQGNSA. CDR3: CVSSPGDYYTDTQYF. The DNA for the CDR3 is TGTGTCAGCAGCCCGGGGGACTACTACACAGATACGCAGTATTTT.

The gene calls are TRBV20-1 and TRBJ2-5; 13 nucleotides match TRBD2. V shed 5 bases and J 5 bases; nucleotides not matched to a gene: 14. The CDR3 is made up of 17 amino acids. Germline lookup yields CDR1 DFQATT and CDR2 SNEGSKA (reference sequence). The CDR3 nucleotides are TGCAGTGCTTGGACCCCTCGGACTAGCGGGAGAAGGGAGACCCAGTACTTC. Amino acids: CSAWTPRTSGRRETQYF.

This clonotype occurred once. The chain employs TRBV12-3 or TRBV12-4 and TRBJ1-2; D ambiguous. V lost 3 bases and J 8 bases, leaving 13 bases between the germline ends. The CDR3 runs to 13 residues. CDR3 residues: CASSFGFYEGYTF. The CDR3, as DNA: TGTGCCAGCAGTTTTGGGTTCTATGAGGGCTACACCTTC.

J is TRBJ2-7 and V is TRBV7-9, with D unresolved. V dropped 7 bases and J dropped 3 bases, with 13 bases sitting between them. CDR3 size: 13 residues. The germline V gene has CDR1 SEHNR and CDR2 FQNEAQ (reference sequence). DNA of the CDR3: TGTGCCAGCACCTCCCTTGGTTACTACGAGCAGTACTTC. It is translated as CASTSLGYYEQYF.

This chain joins TRBV29-1 and TRBJ2-1, with a possible D match to TRBD2 (6 bases). CDR1 and CDR2 (germline): SQVTM, ANQGSEA. Trimming shortened V by 5 bases and J by 7 bases, and 12 bases separated the two germline ends. CDR3 length equals 12 residues. CDR3 amino acids: CSVRTTRNEQFF. As DNA, the CDR3 is TGCAGCGTTAGGACTACTAGGAATGAGCAGTTCTTC.